The clone carrying this T cell receptor (beta chain) was recorded at least ten times. V dropped 5 bases and J dropped 6; count of bases not matched to a gene: 5. Germline assignment: CDR1 SGHTA and CDR2 FQGNSA. The CDR3 is made up of 15 amino acids. This entry belongs to a study of T cells in Graves' hyperthyroidism and ophthalmopathy. Amplified TCR beta CDR3 regions derived from RNA transcripts. First-round RT-PCR targeting the TCR CDR3 was performed with the HTBI primer set. TCRdb reprocessed the multiplex PCR reads with MiXCR, giving one entry per CDR3 protein. The profile shows around 390,000 distinct CDR3 sequences, roughly 15% of them singletons.

The sequence was collected from a woman aged 30 to 39 with Graves' ophthalmopathy. The chain combines TRBV7-2 with TRBJ1-6; 9 positions match TRBD1. Source material: blood. CDR3 nucleotides: TGTGCCAGCAGCCCGGGACAGGGCCCTAATTCACCCCTCCACTTT. Protein: CASSPGQGPNSPLHF.